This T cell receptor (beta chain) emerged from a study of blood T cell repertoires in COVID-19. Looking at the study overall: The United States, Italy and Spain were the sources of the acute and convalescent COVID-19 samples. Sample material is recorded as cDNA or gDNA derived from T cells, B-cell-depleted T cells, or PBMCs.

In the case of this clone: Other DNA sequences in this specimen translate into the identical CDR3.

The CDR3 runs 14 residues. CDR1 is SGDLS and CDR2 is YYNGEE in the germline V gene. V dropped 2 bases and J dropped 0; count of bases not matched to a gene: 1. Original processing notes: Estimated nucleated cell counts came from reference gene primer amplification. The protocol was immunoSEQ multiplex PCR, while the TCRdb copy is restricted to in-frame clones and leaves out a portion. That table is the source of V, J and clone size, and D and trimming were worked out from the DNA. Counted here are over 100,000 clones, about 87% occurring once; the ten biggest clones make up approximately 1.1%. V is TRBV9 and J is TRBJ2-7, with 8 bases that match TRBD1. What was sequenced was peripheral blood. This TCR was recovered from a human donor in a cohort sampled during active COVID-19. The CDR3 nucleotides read TGTGCCAGCAGCGTGGGACAGGTCTCCTACGAGCAGTACTTC. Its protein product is CASSVGQVSYEQYF.